This entry describes one TCR beta chain. What it binds is not known. This specimen comes from a study of blood T cells in healthy people across ages. Study-wide results and caveats: Getting older went along with TCR beta diversity per million T cells dropping roughly linearly. A strong correlation between TCR beta diversity and naive T cell percentage was seen. One million T cells yielded diversity estimates that were considered underestimates.

Germline loops: CDR1 DFQATT, CDR2 SNEGSKA (reference sequence). CDR3 length: 13 residues. V dropped 6 bases and J dropped 9 bases, with 21 bases sitting between them. Primed by a sample-barcoded 5' primer and a J-beta primer mix, a second PCR proceeded for about 6 to 12 cycles. TCRdb passed the 5' RACE reads through MiXCR, listing each CDR3 protein once. The repertoire holds under 1,000,000 distinct CDR3 sequences, with about 45% as singletons. Sequencing was performed on blood. The TCR sequence derives from a man at least 80 years old in good health. The gene calls are TRBV20-1 and TRBJ2-7, with a tentative D call TRBD2 (5 bases). CDR3 nucleotide sequence: TGCAGTGCCCCCTCCCGGTCGGGAAACGGGCAGTACTTC. Translated, it gives CSAPSRSGNGQYF.